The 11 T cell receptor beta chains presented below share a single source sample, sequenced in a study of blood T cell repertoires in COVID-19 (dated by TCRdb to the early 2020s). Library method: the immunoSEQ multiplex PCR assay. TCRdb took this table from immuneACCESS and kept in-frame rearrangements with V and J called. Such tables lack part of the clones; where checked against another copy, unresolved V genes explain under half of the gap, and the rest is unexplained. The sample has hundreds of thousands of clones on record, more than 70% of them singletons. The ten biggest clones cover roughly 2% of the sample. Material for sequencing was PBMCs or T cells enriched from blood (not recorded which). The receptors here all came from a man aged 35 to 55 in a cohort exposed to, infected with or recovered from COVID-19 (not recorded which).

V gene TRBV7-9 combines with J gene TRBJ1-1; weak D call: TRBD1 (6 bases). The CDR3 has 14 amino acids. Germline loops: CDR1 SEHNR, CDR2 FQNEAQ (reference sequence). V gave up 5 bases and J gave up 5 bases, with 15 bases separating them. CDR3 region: CASSPTGTLTEAFF. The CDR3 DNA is TGTGCCAGCAGCCCGACAGGCACCTTGACTGAAGCTTTCTTT.

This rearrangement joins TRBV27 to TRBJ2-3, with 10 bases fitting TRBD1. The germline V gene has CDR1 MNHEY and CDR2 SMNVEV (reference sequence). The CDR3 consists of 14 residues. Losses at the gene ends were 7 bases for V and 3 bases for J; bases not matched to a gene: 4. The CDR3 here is CASKRTGGTDTQYF. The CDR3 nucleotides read TGTGCCAGCAAAAGGACAGGGGGGACAGATACGCAGTATTTT.

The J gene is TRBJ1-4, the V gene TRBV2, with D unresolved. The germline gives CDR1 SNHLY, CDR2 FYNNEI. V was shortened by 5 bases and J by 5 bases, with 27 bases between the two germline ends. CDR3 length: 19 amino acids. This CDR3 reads CASSLDPPAITRRNEKLFF. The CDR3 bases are TGTGCCAGCAGTCTTGATCCCCCGGCCATCACCCGGAGGAATGAAAAACTGTTTTTT.

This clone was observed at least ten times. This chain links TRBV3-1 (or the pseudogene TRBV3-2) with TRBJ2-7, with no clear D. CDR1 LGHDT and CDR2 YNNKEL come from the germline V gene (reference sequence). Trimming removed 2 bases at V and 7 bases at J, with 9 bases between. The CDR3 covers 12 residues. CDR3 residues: CASSQIDFEQYF. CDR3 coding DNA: TGTGCCAGCAGCCAAATCGACTTTGAGCAGTACTTC.

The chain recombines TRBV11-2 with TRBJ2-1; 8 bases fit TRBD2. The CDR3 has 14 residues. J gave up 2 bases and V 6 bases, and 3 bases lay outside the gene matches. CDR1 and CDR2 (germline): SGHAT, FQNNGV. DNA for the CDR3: TGTGCCAGCAGAATAGCGGGAACCTACAATGAGCAGTTCTTC. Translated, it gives CASRIAGTYNEQFF.

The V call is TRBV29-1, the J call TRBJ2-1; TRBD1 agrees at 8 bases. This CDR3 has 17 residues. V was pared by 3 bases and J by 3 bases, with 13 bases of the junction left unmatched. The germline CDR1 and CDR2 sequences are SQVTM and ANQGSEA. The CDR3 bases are TGCAGCGTTGAGTTGGTGATCAGGGGGCTCCTCTACAATGAGCAGTTCTTC. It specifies CSVELVIRGLLYNEQFF.

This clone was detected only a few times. The CDR3 DNA reads as TGTGCCAGCCCAGGGGCCAGGGACAGCAAATGTGCAACTAATGAAAAACTGTTTTTT. This gives the protein CASPGARDSKCATNEKLFF. The chain recombines TRBV21-1 with TRBJ1-4; TRBD1, as called in the table, went unchecked against the DNA. TRBV21-1 is a recognized pseudogene. The CDR3 contains 19 residues.

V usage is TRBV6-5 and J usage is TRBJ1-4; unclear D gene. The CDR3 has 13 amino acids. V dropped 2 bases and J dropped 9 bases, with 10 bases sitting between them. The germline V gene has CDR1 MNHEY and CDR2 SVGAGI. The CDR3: CASSYGPDQKLFF. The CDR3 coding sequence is TGTGCCAGCAGTTACGGGCCAGATCAAAAACTGTTTTTT.

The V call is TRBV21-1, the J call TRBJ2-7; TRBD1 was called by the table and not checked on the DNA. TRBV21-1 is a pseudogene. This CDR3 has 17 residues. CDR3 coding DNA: TGTGCCAGCAGCAAAGCGTTATGCGGGACAGGGTCCTACGAGCAGTACTTC. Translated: CASSKALCGTGSYEQYF.

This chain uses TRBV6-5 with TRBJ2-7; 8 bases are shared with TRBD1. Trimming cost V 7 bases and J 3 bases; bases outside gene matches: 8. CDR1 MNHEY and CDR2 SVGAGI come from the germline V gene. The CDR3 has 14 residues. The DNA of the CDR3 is TGTGCCAGCAACTCGGGACAGGTACTCTACGAGCAGTACTTC. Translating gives CASNSGQVLYEQYF.

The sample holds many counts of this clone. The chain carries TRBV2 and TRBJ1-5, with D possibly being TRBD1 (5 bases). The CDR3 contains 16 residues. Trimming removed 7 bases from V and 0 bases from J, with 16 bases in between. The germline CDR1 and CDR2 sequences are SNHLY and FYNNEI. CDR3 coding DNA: TGTGCCAGCACGGCAGACAGAATTTATAGCAATCAGCCCCAGCATTTT. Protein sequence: CASTADRIYSNQPQHF. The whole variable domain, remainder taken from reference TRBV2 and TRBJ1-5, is EPEVTQTPSHQVTQMGQEVILRCVPISNHLYFYWYRQILGQKVEFLVSFYNNEISEKSEIFDDQFSVERPDGSNFTLKIRSTKLEDSAMYFCASTADRIYSNQPQHFGDGTRLSIL.